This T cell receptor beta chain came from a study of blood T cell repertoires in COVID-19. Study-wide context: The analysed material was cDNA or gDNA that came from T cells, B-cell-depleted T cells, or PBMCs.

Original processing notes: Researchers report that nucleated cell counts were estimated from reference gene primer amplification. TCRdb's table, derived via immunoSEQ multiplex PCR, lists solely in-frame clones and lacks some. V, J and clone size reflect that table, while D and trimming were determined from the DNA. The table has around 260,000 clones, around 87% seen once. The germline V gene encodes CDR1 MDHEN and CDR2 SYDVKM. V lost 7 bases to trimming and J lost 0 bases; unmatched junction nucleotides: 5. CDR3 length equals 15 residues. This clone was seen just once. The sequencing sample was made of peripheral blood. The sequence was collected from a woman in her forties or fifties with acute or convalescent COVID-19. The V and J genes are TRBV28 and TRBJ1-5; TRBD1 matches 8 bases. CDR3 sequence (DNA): TGTGCCAGCACCTCGGGGACAGGTAGCAATCAGCCCCAGCATTTT. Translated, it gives CASTSGTGSNQPQHF.